These 18 T cell receptor beta chains were sequenced from one sample in a study of PD-L1 blockade in urothelial cancer (dated by TCRdb to about 2017). The method was the immunoSEQ multiplex PCR assay. This is the immuneACCESS table as TCRdb keeps it, with only in-frame sequences that have V and J called. A part of the clones is gone; compared with another copy, unresolved V genes explain less than half, and the rest is unexplained. The sample has around 40,000 clones on record, around 89% of them singletons. The ten most abundant clones make up roughly 2.1% of the sample. The sequencing here drew on PBMCs, taken around atezolizumab (anti-PD-L1) treatment. These receptors came from a man in his sixties with urothelial cancer.

The CDR3: CASSVQGFSPLHF. In nucleotides, the CDR3 is TGTGCCAGCAGTGTGCAGGGTTTTTCACCCCTCCACTTT. V gene TRBV2 combines with J gene TRBJ1-6; D possibly corresponds to TRBD1 (5 bases). Germline loops: CDR1 SNHLY, CDR2 FYNNEI. The CDR3 contains 13 residues. The V and J ends lost 4 bases and 9 bases respectively, with 10 bases between them.

V is TRBV5-1 and J is TRBJ1-1; D uncertain. In germline, CDR1 is SGHRS, CDR2 YFSETQ. V dropped 1 base and J dropped 0 bases, with 10 bases sitting between them. The CDR3 is 15 residues long. The chain's CDR3 is CASSLSRGVNTEAFF. As DNA, the CDR3 is TGCGCCAGCAGCTTGTCGCGCGGGGTGAACACTGAAGCTTTCTTT. Variable domain in full (rest from reference TRBV5-1 and TRBJ1-1): KAGVTQTPRYLIKTRGQQVTLSCSPISGHRSVSWYQQTPGQGLQFLFEYFSETQRNKGNFPGRFSGRQFSNSRSEMNVSTLELGDSALYLCASSLSRGVNTEAFFGQGTRLTVV.

The rearrangement joins TRBV29-1 to TRBJ2-1; 11 bases match TRBD2. The germline V gene encodes CDR1 SQVTM and CDR2 ANQGSEA. CDR3 length equals 14 residues. The J segment lost 8 bases and the V segment lost 7 bases, leaving 10 bases of the junction unmatched. CDR3 DNA: TGCAGCGGTTCTACTAGCGGGAGAGCCTATGAGCAGTTCTTC. The encoded protein is CSGSTSGRAYEQFF.

This clone was seen only a few times. J is TRBJ1-1 and V is TRBV18, with D perhaps TRBD1 (5 bases). Looked up from germline, CDR1 is KGHSH and CDR2 is LQKENI. This CDR3 is built from 14 residues. Trimming took 2 bases from V and 0 from J, leaving 7 bases between them. The CDR3 loop is CASSPDSVNTEAFF. In DNA, the CDR3 is TGTGCCAGCTCACCAGACAGTGTGAACACTGAAGCTTTCTTT.

The chain links TRBV4-1 to TRBJ1-6; 8 bases align to TRBD1. V dropped 1 base and J dropped 0; count of bases not matched to a gene: 8. This CDR3 region has 19 residues. Germline CDR1 MGHRA, CDR2 YSYEKL. The CDR3 is CASSQVVEDRGSYNSPLHF. The CDR3 DNA reads as TGCGCCAGCAGCCAAGTCGTCGAAGACAGGGGCTCCTATAATTCACCCCTCCACTTT.

The CDR3 nucleotides are TGTGCCAGCGGGCTCGGCCTGGAGCCCCAGCATTTT. It translates to CASGLGLEPQHF. The chain links TRBV6-5 to TRBJ1-5; D not resolved. The V end was cut by 8 bases, the J end by 8 bases, with 13 bases between. The CDR3 length is 12 residues. Per the germline V gene, CDR1 is MNHEY and CDR2 is SVGAGI.

This clone was recorded a few times. The chain couples TRBV29-1 to TRBJ1-1, with 9 bases that match TRBD1. The CDR3 covers 11 residues. The ends lost 6 bases at V and 10 bases at J; junction bases unmatched: 6. Germline-derived CDR1 and CDR2 are SQVTM and ANQGSEA. CDR3 nucleotide sequence: TGCAGCGTCTCTACAGGGGGCGGAGCTTTCTTT. Amino acids: CSVSTGGGAFF.

This rearrangement joins TRBV2 to TRBJ2-2, with D unresolved. Trimming removed 7 bases at V and 4 bases at J, with 16 bases between. CDR3 size: 15 residues. Germline-derived CDR1 and CDR2 are SNHLY and FYNNEI. CDR3 sequence reads: CASTLGAFSTGELFF. CDR3 bases: TGTGCCAGCACCCTAGGTGCGTTCTCCACCGGGGAGCTGTTTTTT.

This clone has only one observation. The chain carries TRBV4-3 and TRBJ2-7, with 14 bases identical to TRBD2. Germline V gives CDR1 LGHNA, CDR2 YSLEER. CDR3 length: 15 residues. V shed 1 base, J shed 4 bases, and the junction held 0 bases outside the gene matches. CDR3 loop: CASSQGLAGGYEQYF. The CDR3 DNA reads TGCGCCAGCAGCCAAGGACTAGCGGGGGGGTACGAGCAGTACTTC.

V is TRBV5-1 and J is TRBJ1-2, with D maybe TRBD1 (6 bases). V dropped 4 bases and J dropped 4 bases, with 11 bases sitting between them. Germline V gene data show CDR1 as SGHRS and CDR2 as YFSETQ. The CDR3 runs to 13 residues. For the CDR3, the DNA is TGCGCCAGCAGCCAGGGGTCTGGCTATGGCTACACCTTC. Its translation: CASSQGSGYGYTF.

By sample share, this clone is medium-sized. This chain uses TRBV11-1 with TRBJ2-7; a possible D gene is TRBD2 (5 bases). Trimming took off 4 bases at V and 1 base at J, with 11 bases between the two ends. The CDR3 has 14 residues. The germline V gene has CDR1 SGHAT and CDR2 FQDESV (reference sequence). CDR3 loop: CASSSEENSYEQYF. CDR3 DNA sequence: TGTGCCAGCAGCTCGGAGGAGAATTCCTACGAGCAGTACTTC.

V gene TRBV9 combines with J gene TRBJ2-3; 7 bases agree with TRBD2. Looked up from germline, CDR1 is SGDLS and CDR2 is YYNGEE. V lost 6 bases, J lost 5 bases, and 12 bases stayed unmatched. The CDR3 consists of 15 residues. DNA of the CDR3: TGTGCCAGCAATGCTGGCGGGGGATCTGGAGATACGCAGTATTTT. Protein product: CASNAGGGSGDTQYF.

The CDR3 DNA reads TGTGCCAGCTCTCAACAGTACGAGCAGTACTTC. Translated, it gives CASSQQYEQYF. The chain has TRBV18 and TRBJ2-7, with no clear D. Deletions cut 6 bases from V and 4 bases from J, with 7 bases between. The germline V gene encodes CDR1 KGHSH and CDR2 LQKENI. The CDR3 contains 11 residues.

This chain connects TRBV19 to TRBJ2-7, with a tentative D call TRBD1 (5 bases). Trimming took 3 bases from V and 2 from J, leaving 14 bases between them. Germline CDR1 and CDR2: LNHDA and SQIVND (reference sequence). CDR3 length: 15 residues. CDR3 sequence (DNA): TGTGCCAGTAGTATCACAGGTCGTTCTACCTACGAGCAGTACTTC. Protein product: CASSITGRSTYEQYF.

The chain uses TRBV11-1 and TRBJ2-1; D gene uncertain. Trimming removed 6 bases at V and 8 bases at J, with 11 bases between. This CDR3 contains 12 residues. Per the germline V gene, CDR1 is SGHAT and CDR2 is FQDESV (reference sequence). CDR3 sequence (DNA): TGTGCCAGCAGATCTAGAGGCGATGAGCAGTTCTTC. Translated, it gives CASRSRGDEQFF.

V and J are TRBV19 and TRBJ2-7, with 7 positions matching TRBD1. CDR1 and CDR2 from the germline V gene are LNHDA and SQIVND (reference sequence). The V segment lost 4 bases and the J segment 3 bases; nucleotides outside the gene matches: 6. The CDR3 is made up of 14 amino acids. CDR3 nucleotide sequence: TGTGCCAGTAGTACCCGGGACAGTAACTACGAGCAGTACTTC. Its protein product is CASSTRDSNYEQYF.

V is TRBV6-5 and J is TRBJ1-3, with a tentative D call TRBD1 (5 bases). CDR1 is MNHEY and CDR2 is SVGAGI in the germline V gene. The CDR3 totals 14 residues. Deletions cut 5 bases from V and 4 bases from J, with 12 bases between. The CDR3 sequence: CASSLQGPGNTIYF. The CDR3 DNA follows: TGTGCCAGCAGTCTTCAGGGCCCCGGAAACACCATATATTTT.

The chain links TRBV11-1 to TRBJ2-2; 11 bases map to TRBD2. There are 19 residues in the CDR3. The germline gives CDR1 SGHAT, CDR2 FQDESV (reference sequence). Losses at the gene ends were 1 base for V and 0 bases for J; bases not matched to a gene: 7. The CDR3 DNA follows: TGTGCCAGCAGCTTAGTGGCTAGCGGGGGGTACGCGAACACCGGGGAGCTGTTTTTT. As protein: CASSLVASGGYANTGELFF.